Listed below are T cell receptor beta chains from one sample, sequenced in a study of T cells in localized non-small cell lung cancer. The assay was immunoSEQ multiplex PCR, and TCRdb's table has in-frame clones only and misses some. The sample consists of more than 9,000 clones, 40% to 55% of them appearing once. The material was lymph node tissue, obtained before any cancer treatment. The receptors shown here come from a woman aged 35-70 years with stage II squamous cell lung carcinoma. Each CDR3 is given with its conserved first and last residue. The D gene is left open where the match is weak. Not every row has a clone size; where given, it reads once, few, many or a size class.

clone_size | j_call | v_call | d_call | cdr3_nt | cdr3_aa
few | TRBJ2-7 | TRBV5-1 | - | TGCGCCAGCAGCTTGGAATTCGGCTCCTACGAGCAGTACTTC | CASSLEFGSYEQYF
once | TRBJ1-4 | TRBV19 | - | TGTGCCAGTAGTAGCCAGGGGACCGGTGTTGAAAAACTGTTTTTT | CASSSQGTGVEKLFF
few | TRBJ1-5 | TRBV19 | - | TGTGCCAGCTCACAGGAAGGCCGCAATCAGCCCCAGCATTTT | CASSQEGRNQPQHF
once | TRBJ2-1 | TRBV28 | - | TGTGCCAGCAGTCCTCCCGGATATGAGCAGTTCTTC | CASSPPGYEQFF
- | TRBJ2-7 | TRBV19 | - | TGTGCCAGTAGTATAGGGCGGGACAACACCCTCGAGCAGTACTTC | CASSIGRDNTLEQYF
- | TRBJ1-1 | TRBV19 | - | TGTGCCACCTCGGAGGGCCGCTTGAACACTGAAGCTTTCTTT | CATSEGRLNTEAFF
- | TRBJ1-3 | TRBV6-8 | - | TGTGCCAGTAGGGTCACCTCGAGTAACTCTGGAAACACCATATATTTT | CASRVTSSNSGNTIYF
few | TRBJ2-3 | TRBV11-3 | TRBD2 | TGTGCCAGCAGCTTGGCGGGAGCTACAGATACGCAGTATTTT | CASSLAGATDTQYF
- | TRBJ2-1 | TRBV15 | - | TGTGCCACCAGCAGAGAGGCCAGCGGAGTACACAATGAGCAGTTCTTC | CATSREASGVHNEQFF
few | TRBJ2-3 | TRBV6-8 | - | TGTGCCAGCACCTTCGGGCGGGGAGGTTTAGATACGCAGTATTTT | CASTFGRGGLDTQYF
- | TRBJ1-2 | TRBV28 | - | TGTGCCAGCAGTTTACAGAACTATGGCTACACCTTC | CASSLQNYGYTF